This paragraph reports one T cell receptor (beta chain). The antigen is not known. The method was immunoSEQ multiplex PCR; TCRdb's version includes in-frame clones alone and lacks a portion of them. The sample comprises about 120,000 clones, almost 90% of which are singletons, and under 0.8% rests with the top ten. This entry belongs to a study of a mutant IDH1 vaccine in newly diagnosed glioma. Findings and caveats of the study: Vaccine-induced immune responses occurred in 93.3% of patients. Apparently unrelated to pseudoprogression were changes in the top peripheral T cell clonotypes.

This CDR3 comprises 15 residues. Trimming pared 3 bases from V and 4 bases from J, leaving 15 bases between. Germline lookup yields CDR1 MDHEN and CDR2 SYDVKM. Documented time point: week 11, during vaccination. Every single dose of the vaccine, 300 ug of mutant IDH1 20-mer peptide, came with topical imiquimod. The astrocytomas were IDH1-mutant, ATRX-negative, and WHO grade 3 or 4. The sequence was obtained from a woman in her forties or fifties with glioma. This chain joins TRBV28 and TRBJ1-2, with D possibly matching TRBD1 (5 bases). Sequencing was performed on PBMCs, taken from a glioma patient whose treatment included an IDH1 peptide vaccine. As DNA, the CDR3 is TGTGCCAGCAGTTTGGACGGTCGGGACGGCTATGGCTACACCTTC. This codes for CASSLDGRDGYGYTF.